These T cell receptor beta chains were read from a single sample in a study of blood T cell repertoires in COVID-19. Repertoires were generated with immunoSEQ multiplex PCR, while TCRdb's copy carries only in-frame clones and drops some. The sample contains fewer than 45,000 clones, 88% of which appear only once. The specimen sequenced was peripheral blood. The source is a middle-aged woman with acute or convalescent COVID-19. CDR3s include the opening cysteine and the closing phenylalanine or tryptophan. Each record gives: clone size, J gene, V gene, D gene, CDR3 protein, CDR3 DNA. D genes are given only for firm matches. Clone size is stated in some rows and not others, as once, few, many or a class when expanded.

clone_size: -; j_call: TRBJ2-1; v_call: TRBV12-5; d_call: -; cdr3_aa: CASGWEGERKFF; cdr3_nt: TGTGCTAGTGGTTGGGAGGGGGAGAGGAAGTTCTTC
clone_size: once; j_call: TRBJ1-4; v_call: TRBV5-1; d_call: TRBD1; cdr3_aa: CASSLAGTVKEEKLFF; cdr3_nt: TGCGCCAGCAGCTTGGCGGGGACAGTGAAAGAAGAAAAACTGTTTTTT
clone_size: -; j_call: TRBJ2-2; v_call: TRBV19; d_call: TRBD1; cdr3_aa: CASNLDRGSGELFF; cdr3_nt: TGTGCCAGTAACCTGGACAGGGGGTCCGGGGAGCTGTTTTTT
clone_size: -; j_call: TRBJ2-1; v_call: TRBV7-3; d_call: TRBD2; cdr3_aa: CASSGGLAGGPADEQFF; cdr3_nt: TGTGCCAGCAGCGGGGGACTAGCGGGAGGGCCGGCAGATGAGCAGTTCTTC
clone_size: -; j_call: TRBJ1-4; v_call: TRBV6-2/TRBV6-3; d_call: -; cdr3_aa: CASSFFLDRINEKLFF; cdr3_nt: TGTGCCAGCAGTTTTTTCCTAGACAGGATTAATGAAAAACTGTTTTTT
clone_size: -; j_call: TRBJ1-3; v_call: TRBV18; d_call: TRBD1; cdr3_aa: CASGQGQLAASNTIYF; cdr3_nt: TGTGCCAGTGGACAGGGACAGTTAGCCGCCTCGAACACCATATATTTT
clone_size: -; j_call: TRBJ1-5; v_call: TRBV28; d_call: -; cdr3_aa: CASSYPPAGGFNQPQHF; cdr3_nt: TGTGCCAGCAGTTACCCCCCCGCGGGAGGCTTCAATCAGCCCCAGCATTTT
clone_size: -; j_call: TRBJ2-5; v_call: TRBV28; d_call: -; cdr3_aa: CASSLVQGGQETQYF; cdr3_nt: TGTGCCAGCAGTTTAGTCCAGGGAGGCCAAGAGACCCAGTACTTC
clone_size: -; j_call: TRBJ2-1; v_call: TRBV6-4; d_call: -; cdr3_aa: CASSAGGTYNEQFF; cdr3_nt: TGTGCCAGCAGTGCTGGGGGGACCTACAATGAGCAGTTCTTC
clone_size: -; j_call: TRBJ1-6; v_call: TRBV19; d_call: TRBD1; cdr3_aa: CASRDRDRGTPLHF; cdr3_nt: TGTGCCAGTAGAGATCGGGACAGGGGTACACCCCTCCACTTT
clone_size: few; j_call: TRBJ1-5; v_call: TRBV5-1; d_call: TRBD1; cdr3_aa: CASSLGQGDISNQPQHF; cdr3_nt: TGCGCCAGCAGCTTGGGGCAGGGGGATATCAGCAATCAGCCCCAGCATTTT
clone_size: -; j_call: TRBJ1-5; v_call: TRBV5-8; d_call: TRBD1; cdr3_aa: CASSFTGQGSGQPQHF; cdr3_nt: TGTGCCAGCAGTTTTACGGGACAGGGGTCGGGTCAGCCCCAGCATTTT
clone_size: -; j_call: TRBJ2-7; v_call: TRBV3-1/TRBV3-2; d_call: TRBD1; cdr3_aa: CASSPDRGAYEQYF; cdr3_nt: TGTGCCAGCAGCCCTGACAGGGGGGCCTACGAGCAGTACTTC
clone_size: -; j_call: TRBJ2-7; v_call: TRBV18; d_call: TRBD1; cdr3_aa: CASSLKGGEGFEQYF; cdr3_nt: TGTGCCAGCTCACTTAAAGGGGGCGAGGGTTTCGAGCAGTACTTC
clone_size: -; j_call: TRBJ2-7; v_call: TRBV27; d_call: -; cdr3_aa: CASSSSGYEQYF; cdr3_nt: TGTGCCAGCAGTTCCTCAGGGTACGAGCAGTACTTC
clone_size: -; j_call: TRBJ1-6; v_call: TRBV2; d_call: TRBD1; cdr3_aa: CASRTDRGGSPLHF; cdr3_nt: TGTGCCAGCAGGACGGACAGGGGAGGGTCACCCCTCCACTTT
clone_size: -; j_call: TRBJ1-4; v_call: TRBV5-1; d_call: TRBD1; cdr3_aa: CASSLSGGTVNEKLFF; cdr3_nt: TGCGCCAGCAGCTTGAGCGGCGGGACAGTAAATGAAAAACTGTTTTTT
clone_size: -; j_call: TRBJ1-4; v_call: TRBV29-1; d_call: -; cdr3_aa: CSVGGLTNEKLFF; cdr3_nt: TGCAGCGTTGGAGGACTAACTAATGAAAAACTGTTTTTT
clone_size: once; j_call: TRBJ1-1; v_call: TRBV19; d_call: -; cdr3_aa: CASRRSRTEAFF; cdr3_nt: TGTGCCAGCAGAAGGAGTAGGACTGAAGCTTTCTTT
clone_size: -; j_call: TRBJ1-5; v_call: TRBV7-8; d_call: -; cdr3_aa: CASSLKGGNQPQHF; cdr3_nt: TGTGCCAGCAGCTTGAAGGGGGGCAATCAGCCCCAGCATTTT
clone_size: once; j_call: TRBJ1-5; v_call: TRBV16; d_call: -; cdr3_aa: CASSQSLDKLNQPQHF; cdr3_nt: TGTGCCAGCAGCCAATCTTTAGACAAACTCAATCAGCCCCAGCATTTT
clone_size: -; j_call: TRBJ2-1; v_call: TRBV27; d_call: -; cdr3_aa: CASSLWGDEQFF; cdr3_nt: TGTGCCAGCAGTTTATGGGGGGATGAGCAGTTCTTC
clone_size: -; j_call: TRBJ2-7; v_call: TRBV6-6; d_call: -; cdr3_aa: CASSYSIESSYEQYF; cdr3_nt: TGTGCCAGCAGTTACTCGATAGAAAGCTCCTACGAGCAGTACTTC
clone_size: -; j_call: TRBJ2-2; v_call: TRBV7-3; d_call: TRBD2; cdr3_aa: CASSSGGFYNTGELFF; cdr3_nt: TGTGCCAGCAGCTCGGGAGGGTTCTATAACACCGGGGAGCTGTTTTTT
clone_size: -; j_call: TRBJ2-3; v_call: TRBV11-1; d_call: -; cdr3_aa: CASSPLTGQVGDTQYF; cdr3_nt: TGTGCCAGCAGCCCGCTTACTGGGCAGGTGGGAGATACGCAGTATTTT
clone_size: -; j_call: TRBJ1-6; v_call: TRBV7-2; d_call: TRBD1; cdr3_aa: CASSLAGTGGWWNSPLHF; cdr3_nt: TGTGCCAGCAGCTTAGCGGGGACAGGGGGCTGGTGGAATTCACCCCTCCACTTT
clone_size: -; j_call: TRBJ2-7; v_call: TRBV5-4; d_call: -; cdr3_aa: CASTLRLGYEQYF; cdr3_nt: TGTGCCAGCACCCTGAGGTTAGGTTACGAGCAGTACTTC
clone_size: few; j_call: TRBJ1-5; v_call: TRBV7-2; d_call: TRBD1; cdr3_aa: CASSPAPRQGDQPQHF; cdr3_nt: TGTGCCAGCAGCCCTGCCCCCCGACAGGGGGATCAGCCCCAGCATTTT
clone_size: -; j_call: TRBJ1-1; v_call: TRBV7-2; d_call: TRBD1; cdr3_aa: CASSYGTGGWGTEAFF; cdr3_nt: TGTGCCAGCAGCTATGGGACAGGGGGCTGGGGGACTGAAGCTTTCTTT
clone_size: -; j_call: TRBJ1-5; v_call: TRBV19; d_call: TRBD1; cdr3_aa: CATKDPGTGSSPNQPQHF; cdr3_nt: TGTGCCACCAAGGATCCCGGGACAGGGTCAAGCCCCAATCAGCCCCAGCATTTT
clone_size: -; j_call: TRBJ2-2; v_call: TRBV4-1; d_call: -; cdr3_aa: CASSPGGTTNTGELFF; cdr3_nt: TGCGCCAGCAGCCCCGGGGGGACAACGAACACCGGGGAGCTGTTTTTT
clone_size: -; j_call: TRBJ1-1; v_call: TRBV27; d_call: -; cdr3_aa: CASSLEGKTEAFF; cdr3_nt: TGTGCCAGCAGTTTGGAGGGGAAGACTGAAGCTTTCTTT
clone_size: once; j_call: TRBJ2-5; v_call: TRBV18; d_call: -; cdr3_aa: CASSPRLQETQYF; cdr3_nt: TGTGCCAGCTCACCACGACTACAAGAGACCCAGTACTTC
clone_size: -; j_call: TRBJ2-5; v_call: TRBV5-6; d_call: TRBD2; cdr3_aa: CASSSRTSGRAPETQYF; cdr3_nt: TGTGCCAGCAGCTCAAGGACTAGCGGGAGGGCCCCAGAGACCCAGTACTTC
clone_size: -; j_call: TRBJ2-7; v_call: TRBV28; d_call: -; cdr3_aa: CASSTPGDTYEQYF; cdr3_nt: TGTGCCAGCAGTACCCCGGGAGATACCTACGAGCAGTACTTC
clone_size: -; j_call: TRBJ1-6; v_call: TRBV7-2; d_call: -; cdr3_aa: CASSPTGLYNSPLHF; cdr3_nt: TGTGCCAGCAGCCCTACGGGACTTTATAATTCACCCCTCCACTTT
clone_size: -; j_call: TRBJ2-5; v_call: TRBV7-3; d_call: TRBD1; cdr3_aa: CASSLGQVQQETQYF; cdr3_nt: TGTGCCAGCAGCCTTGGACAGGTTCAACAAGAGACCCAGTACTTC
clone_size: -; j_call: TRBJ2-3; v_call: TRBV9; d_call: TRBD2; cdr3_aa: CASGTGTSTDTQYF; cdr3_nt: TGTGCCAGCGGCACCGGGACTAGTACAGATACGCAGTATTTT
clone_size: -; j_call: TRBJ2-7; v_call: TRBV14; d_call: -; cdr3_aa: CASSQGGAAYEQYF; cdr3_nt: TGTGCCAGCAGCCAAGGCGGGGCAGCCTACGAGCAGTACTTC
clone_size: -; j_call: TRBJ1-1; v_call: TRBV4-1; d_call: -; cdr3_aa: CASSQVTANTEAFF; cdr3_nt: TGCGCCAGCAGCCAAGTGACAGCAAACACTGAAGCTTTCTTT
clone_size: -; j_call: TRBJ2-7; v_call: TRBV5-1; d_call: TRBD2; cdr3_aa: CASSPVLAGGGIGQYF; cdr3_nt: TGCGCCAGCAGCCCTGTACTAGCGGGTGGGGGTATTGGGCAGTACTTC
clone_size: -; j_call: TRBJ1-2; v_call: TRBV10-3; d_call: -; cdr3_aa: CAISSGNSNYGYTF; cdr3_nt: TGTGCCATCAGCTCCGGGAATTCTAACTATGGCTACACCTTC
clone_size: -; j_call: TRBJ1-5; v_call: TRBV3-1/TRBV3-2; d_call: -; cdr3_aa: CASSQAQLDNQPQHF; cdr3_nt: TGTGCCAGCAGCCAAGCACAGCTGGACAATCAGCCCCAGCATTTT
clone_size: -; j_call: TRBJ2-5; v_call: TRBV3-1/TRBV3-2; d_call: -; cdr3_aa: CASSQGWNYLETQYF; cdr3_nt: TGTGCCAGCAGCCAAGGGTGGAACTACCTCGAGACCCAGTACTTC
clone_size: -; j_call: TRBJ2-5; v_call: TRBV28; d_call: TRBD2; cdr3_aa: CASSRLSGTSVETQYF; cdr3_nt: TGTGCCAGCAGTAGGCTTTCGGGGACTAGCGTAGAGACCCAGTACTTC
clone_size: -; j_call: TRBJ2-1; v_call: TRBV6-2/TRBV6-3; d_call: TRBD2; cdr3_aa: CASSHTSGRAGEQFF; cdr3_nt: TGTGCCAGCAGCCATACTAGCGGGAGGGCCGGTGAGCAGTTCTTC
clone_size: -; j_call: TRBJ1-1; v_call: TRBV9; d_call: -; cdr3_aa: CASSVGRSTEAFF; cdr3_nt: TGTGCCAGCAGCGTTGGAAGGAGCACTGAAGCTTTCTTT
clone_size: -; j_call: TRBJ1-6; v_call: TRBV19; d_call: -; cdr3_aa: CASSLGGRGYNSSLHF; cdr3_nt: TGTGCCAGTAGCCTCGGAGGGCGGGGGTATAATTCATCCCTCCACTTT
clone_size: -; j_call: TRBJ2-5; v_call: TRBV10-3; d_call: TRBD2; cdr3_aa: CAIKAREGVGTQETQYF; cdr3_nt: TGTGCCATCAAAGCCCGGGAGGGGGTCGGGACCCAAGAGACCCAGTACTTC
clone_size: -; j_call: TRBJ1-1; v_call: TRBV10-3; d_call: -; cdr3_aa: CAISTEANTEAFF; cdr3_nt: TGTGCCATCAGTACCGAGGCGAACACTGAAGCTTTCTTT
clone_size: -; j_call: TRBJ1-5; v_call: TRBV28; d_call: -; cdr3_aa: CASSSPHWGGGAHQPQHF; cdr3_nt: TGTGCCAGCAGTTCCCCGCATTGGGGCGGAGGGGCTCATCAGCCCCAGCATTTT
clone_size: -; j_call: TRBJ2-2; v_call: TRBV27; d_call: -; cdr3_aa: CASSLSQGRAGELFF; cdr3_nt: TGTGCCAGCAGTTTATCACAGGGTCGGGCCGGGGAGCTGTTTTTT
clone_size: once; j_call: TRBJ2-3; v_call: TRBV7-2; d_call: -; cdr3_aa: CASSLPRGQQQSTDTQYF; cdr3_nt: TGTGCCAGCAGCTTACCCCGAGGACAGCAACAAAGCACAGATACGCAGTATTTT
clone_size: -; j_call: TRBJ1-6; v_call: TRBV2; d_call: -; cdr3_aa: CASSRKGQGNSPLHF; cdr3_nt: TGTGCCAGCAGCCGAAAGGGTCAGGGGAATTCACCCCTCCACTTT
clone_size: -; j_call: TRBJ2-3; v_call: TRBV9; d_call: TRBD2; cdr3_aa: CASSGRTSGRHTQYF; cdr3_nt: TGTGCCAGCAGCGGACGGACTAGCGGGAGACATACGCAGTATTTT
clone_size: -; j_call: TRBJ1-6; v_call: TRBV29-1; d_call: TRBD1; cdr3_aa: CSVGTGPYNSPLHF; cdr3_nt: TGCAGCGTTGGGACAGGGCCTTATAATTCACCCCTCCACTTT
clone_size: -; j_call: TRBJ2-7; v_call: TRBV6-2/TRBV6-3; d_call: -; cdr3_aa: CASSYSDSNNYEQYF; cdr3_nt: TGTGCCAGCAGTTACTCGGACAGCAACAATTACGAGCAGTACTTC
clone_size: -; j_call: TRBJ1-4; v_call: TRBV7-8; d_call: -; cdr3_aa: CASSSEAQPGIQPEVKLFF; cdr3_nt: TGTGCCAGCAGCTCCGAAGCCCAACCCGGGATACAACCGGAGGTGAAACTGTTTTTT
clone_size: -; j_call: TRBJ1-2; v_call: TRBV11-2; d_call: TRBD1; cdr3_aa: CASSVGTGHGYTF; cdr3_nt: TGTGCCAGCAGCGTGGGGACAGGGCATGGCTACACCTTC
clone_size: -; j_call: TRBJ2-2; v_call: TRBV6-4; d_call: -; cdr3_aa: CASSPSRDSGELFF; cdr3_nt: TGTGCCAGCAGCCCTTCCCGGGACTCCGGGGAGCTGTTTTTT